These 25 T cell receptor beta chains originate from one sample sequenced in a study of T cell responses to AZD1222 COVID-19 vaccine. The table came from immunoSEQ multiplex PCR; TCRdb's copy has only in-frame clones and leaves some out. The sample holds 150,000 to 200,000 clones; almost 90% are singletons and the top ten take roughly 5.5%. Specimen: peripheral blood, collected on day 0 of AZD1222 vaccination. These receptors came from an adult in good health.

This clone was counted a single time. In DNA, the CDR3 is TGTGCCAGCGGCCTGGGGCGGGGGAACACCGGGGAGCTGTTTTTT. This encodes CASGLGRGNTGELFF. The V gene is TRBV11-2, the J gene TRBJ2-2; perhaps TRBD2 as D (6 bases). CDR1 is SGHAT, CDR2 FQNNGV, per germline. V dropped 8 bases and J dropped 1 base, with 14 bases sitting between them. This CDR3 region has 15 residues.

This chain joins TRBV18 and TRBJ2-3; tentative D call: TRBD1 (5 bases). Looked up from germline, CDR1 is KGHSH and CDR2 is LQKENI. CDR3 length: 13 amino acids. The germline V and J ends were trimmed by 5 bases and 3 bases, with 9 bases remaining between them. This chain's CDR3 is CASSVRQTDTQYF. CDR3 bases: TGTGCCAGCTCAGTACGACAGACAGATACGCAGTATTTT. The variable domain in full, with the rest retrieved from reference TRBV18 and TRBJ2-3, is NAGVMQNPRHLVRRRGQEARLRCSPMKGHSHVYWYRQLPEEGLKFMVYLQKENIIDESGMPKERFSAEFPKEGPSILRIQQVVRGDSAAYFCASSVRQTDTQYFGPGTRLTVL.

The chain carries TRBV21-1 and TRBJ1-5; no check of the table's D call, TRBD1, against the DNA was made. TRBV21-1 is described as a pseudogene. The CDR3 has 17 residues. The CDR3, as DNA: TGTGCCAGCAGCATTGAAGGGGCCCGCTTAGGCAATCAGCCCCAGCATTTT. Its protein product is CASSIEGARLGNQPQHF.

The V call is TRBV5-1, the J call TRBJ1-1, with a tentative D call TRBD1 (6 bases). The CDR3 is made up of 14 amino acids. Deletions cut 3 bases from V and 5 bases from J, with 14 bases between. Germline-derived CDR1 and CDR2 are SGHRS and YFSETQ. CDR3 protein: CASSSGQGWTEAFF. CDR3 DNA: TGCGCCAGCAGCTCCGGCCAGGGGTGGACTGAAGCTTTCTTT.

The chain carries TRBV5-1 and TRBJ2-2; maybe TRBD1 (5 bases). CDR3 length equals 13 residues. CDR1 is SGHRS and CDR2 is YFSETQ in the germline V gene. The germline V and J ends were trimmed by 4 bases and 3 bases, with 7 bases remaining between them. CDR3 bases: TGCGCCAGCAGCGCACAGGACACCGGGGAGCTGTTTTTT. Translation: CASSAQDTGELFF.

CDR3 sequence: CASSHESGRETDTQYF. In DNA, the CDR3 is TGTGCCAGCAGCCATGAGAGCGGGAGGGAAACAGATACGCAGTATTTT. The chain recombines TRBV4-2 with TRBJ2-3; 10 nucleotides match TRBD2. Germline lookup yields CDR1 LGHNA and CDR2 YNFKEQ. CDR3 size: 16 residues. The ends lost 3 bases at V and 3 bases at J; junction bases unmatched: 6.

The V gene is TRBV4-1, the J gene TRBJ2-1; TRBD1 or TRBD2 may be the D gene (5 bases each). The CDR3 totals 17 residues. Germline values: CDR1 MGHRA, CDR2 YSYEKL. V lost 2 bases to trimming and J lost 4 bases, with 18 bases between them. The CDR3 DNA sequence: TGCGCCAGCAGCCAAACCTCAGGGCCCCGAGGGTACAATGAGCAGTTCTTC. Protein sequence: CASSQTSGPRGYNEQFF.

V usage is TRBV6-5 and J usage is TRBJ1-1, with 8 bases matching TRBD1. With V trimmed by 0 bases and J by 0 bases, 0 bases remained unmatched. The germline V gene has CDR1 MNHEY and CDR2 SVGAGI. The CDR3 runs to 15 residues. CDR3 in DNA: TGTGCCAGCAGTTACTCGACAGGGGTGAACACTGAAGCTTTCTTT. This codes for CASSYSTGVNTEAFF.

Worth noting for this clone: The same CDR3 can be traced to other DNA sequences in this sample. This chain links TRBV19 with TRBJ1-2; a possible D gene is TRBD1 (5 bases). The CDR3 loop spans 13 amino acids. The germline CDR1 and CDR2 sequences are LNHDA and SQIVND (reference sequence). The V and J ends lost 2 bases and 1 base respectively, with 5 bases between them. The CDR3 DNA sequence: TGTGCCAGTAGTATACAGGGTAACTATGGCTACACCTTC. Amino acid sequence: CASSIQGNYGYTF.

The chain is built from TRBV5-6 and TRBJ2-7; 11 bases line up with TRBD2. CDR3 length: 15 residues. Germline CDR1 is SGHDT and CDR2 is YYEEEE. V shed 4 bases, J shed 0 bases, and the junction held 3 bases outside the gene matches. The CDR3 coding sequence is TGTGCCAGCAGCCTGACTAGCGGGAACTCCTACGAGCAGTACTTC. Its protein is CASSLTSGNSYEQYF.

This chain joins TRBV30 and TRBJ2-7; no firm D call. The V gene lost 0 bases and the J gene lost 3 bases, with 9 bases spanning the gap. Germline V lookup: CDR1 GTSNPN, CDR2 SVGIG (reference sequence). The CDR3 consists of 13 residues. In DNA form, the CDR3 reads TGTGCCTGGAGTGTATCCGGCAGCTACGAGCAGTACTTC. Translating it yields CAWSVSGSYEQYF.

The J gene is TRBJ2-7, the V gene TRBV5-1; TRBD1 aligns across 8 bases. J was trimmed by 5 bases and V by 4 bases; bases with no gene match: 11. CDR3 length equals 15 residues. Per the germline V gene, CDR1 is SGHRS and CDR2 is YFSETQ. The CDR3 DNA reads TGCGCCAGCAGCCGGACAGGGCAGCAATCTGACGAGCAGTACTTC. Protein: CASSRTGQQSDEQYF.

This chain links TRBV5-1 with TRBJ1-3; D possibly corresponds to TRBD1 (6 bases). Between the trimmed V and J ends, which lost 3 bases and 0 bases, there was a span of 19 bases. Germline lookup yields CDR1 SGHRS and CDR2 YFSETQ. There are 18 residues in the CDR3. CDR3 amino acids: CASSYAPKQGGSGNTIYF. In DNA, the CDR3 is TGCGCCAGCAGCTACGCTCCAAAACAGGGCGGCTCTGGAAACACCATATATTTT.

V usage is TRBV16 and J usage is TRBJ1-2, with D tentatively TRBD1 (6 bases). The CDR3 is made up of 14 amino acids. The ends were cut back, 2 bases at V and 7 bases at J, with 14 bases in the middle. Looked up from germline, CDR1 is KGHSY and CDR2 is FQNENV. The CDR3 DNA reads as TGTGCCAGCAGCCAAATGCGGGGGGCAGGTGGCTACACCTTC. This gives the protein CASSQMRGAGGYTF. Complete variable domain (other parts from reference TRBV16 and TRBJ1-2): GEEVAQTPKHLVRGEGQKAKLYCAPIKGHSYVFWYQQVLKNEFKFLISFQNENVFDETGMPKERFSAKCLPNSPCSLEIQATKLEDSAVYFCASSQMRGAGGYTFGSGTRLTVV.

This chain links TRBV7-3 with TRBJ2-5; D not resolved. The CDR3 runs 13 residues. Trimming removed 0 bases at V and 1 base at J, with 3 bases between. Germline V lookup: CDR1 SGHTA, CDR2 FQGTGA. The CDR3 sequence is CASSLTFQETQYF. The CDR3 nucleotides are TGTGCCAGCAGCTTAACCTTCCAAGAGACCCAGTACTTC. Full variable domain (missing parts from reference TRBV7-3 and TRBJ2-5): GAGVSQTPSNKVTEKGKYVELRCDPISGHTALYWYRQSLGQGPEFLIYFQGTGAADDSGLPNDRFFAVRPEGSVSTLKIQRTERGDSAVYLCASSLTFQETQYFGPGTRLLVL.

This clone was detected only once. The chain has TRBV6-1 and TRBJ2-7; possibly TRBD2 for D (6 bases). This CDR3 has 14 amino acids. Germline CDR1 reads MNHNS; CDR2 reads SASEGT. V shed 1 base and J shed 0 bases, with 7 bases lying between them. The CDR3, as DNA: TGTGCCAGCAGTGAAGGCGGGGCCTCCTACGAGCAGTACTTC. Protein sequence: CASSEGGASYEQYF.

The V gene is TRBV19, the J gene TRBJ1-1; D is ambiguous. CDR1 LNHDA and CDR2 SQIVND come from the germline V gene (reference sequence). The CDR3 is made up of 13 amino acids. V was shortened by 4 bases and J by 6 bases, with 12 bases between the two germline ends. The chain's CDR3 is CASSKIVVPEAFF. CDR3 nucleotides: TGTGCCAGTAGTAAAATCGTGGTCCCTGAAGCTTTCTTT.

The rearrangement joins TRBV10-3 to TRBJ1-5; perhaps TRBD1 as D (6 bases). Germline CDR1 ENHRY, CDR2 SYGVKD. This CDR3 has 17 residues. Trimming took off 3 bases at V and 0 bases at J, with 15 bases between the two ends. The CDR3 loop is CAISDTGGPSSNQPQHF. CDR3 bases: TGTGCCATCAGTGATACGGGGGGGCCCTCTAGCAATCAGCCCCAGCATTTT.

The chain recombines TRBV4-3 with TRBJ2-1; 12 bases are a match to TRBD2. The CDR3 consists of 18 residues. The germline CDR1 and CDR2 sequences are LGHNA and YSLEER. Trimming cost V 0 bases and J 8 bases; bases outside gene matches: 11. In DNA form, the CDR3 reads TGCGCCAGCAGCCAAGATATCCCTAGCGGGGGGGCCCCGGATGAGCAGTTCTTC. Its translation is CASSQDIPSGGAPDEQFF.

V is TRBV18 and J is TRBJ2-2; 7 nucleotides align to TRBD2. Trimming took 5 bases from V and 2 from J; bases not matched to a gene: 8. The CDR3 has 16 residues. Germline V gives CDR1 KGHSH, CDR2 LQKENI. The CDR3 spells CASSLMASGNTGELFF. The DNA for the CDR3 is TGTGCCAGCTCATTGATGGCTAGCGGTAACACCGGGGAGCTGTTTTTT. Looking up the rest from reference TRBV18 and TRBJ2-2 gives the full variable domain: NAGVMQNPRHLVRRRGQEARLRCSPMKGHSHVYWYRQLPEEGLKFMVYLQKENIIDESGMPKERFSAEFPKEGPSILRIQQVVRGDSAAYFCASSLMASGNTGELFFGEGSRLTVL.

The rearrangement uses TRBV7-2 and TRBJ2-7; 7 nucleotides agree with TRBD2. The CDR3 has 15 residues. Trimming removed 6 bases from V and 5 bases from J; junction bases left unmatched: 13. Germline values: CDR1 SGHTA, CDR2 FQGNSA. CDR3 sequence reads: CASSPRGAGFNEQYF. The CDR3 coding sequence is TGTGCCAGCAGTCCCCGTGGAGCGGGATTCAACGAGCAGTACTTC.

This clone was seen just once. The CDR3 sequence is CASSPWTGKGNQPQHF. The DNA of the CDR3 is TGTGCCAGCAGTCCTTGGACAGGGAAGGGCAATCAGCCCCAGCATTTT. This chain links TRBV27 with TRBJ1-5; 8 bases line up with TRBD1. The J segment lost 2 bases and the V segment lost 5 bases, leaving 8 bases of the junction unmatched. CDR1 is MNHEY and CDR2 is SMNVEV in the germline V gene (reference sequence). The CDR3 length is 16 residues.

This clone was recorded only once. The rearrangement joins TRBV4-1 to TRBJ2-3; possible D gene TRBD1, 6 bases. CDR1 is MGHRA, CDR2 YSYEKL, per germline. CDR3 length: 17 amino acids. The germline V and J ends were trimmed by 1 base and 0 bases, with 14 bases remaining between them. The CDR3 nucleotides are TGCGCCAGCAGCCAAGCTAATGGACAGTCTAGCACAGATACGCAGTATTTT. It yields the protein CASSQANGQSSTDTQYF.

The V and J genes are TRBV9 and TRBJ1-1; D gene unclear. This CDR3 spans 14 amino acids. CDR1 SGDLS and CDR2 YYNGEE come from the germline V gene. V was pared by 4 bases and J by 1 base, with 11 bases between. The CDR3 spells CASSPTTGNTEAFF. DNA for the CDR3: TGTGCCAGCAGCCCAACAACCGGGAACACTGAAGCTTTCTTT.

V gene TRBV19 combines with J gene TRBJ1-1, with D unclear. The CDR3 runs 11 residues. CDR1 and CDR2 from the germline V gene are LNHDA and SQIVND (reference sequence). Trimming pared 4 bases from V and 6 bases from J, leaving 6 bases between. CDR3 amino acids: CASSNTAEAFF. The CDR3, as DNA: TGTGCCAGTAGTAATACAGCTGAAGCTTTCTTT.